This T cell receptor beta chain was retrieved from a study of T cell changes during pregnancy in multiple sclerosis. Some clones are missing from TCRdb's copy, which holds only in-frame ones; the method was immunoSEQ multiplex PCR. The sample comprises approximately 69,000 clones, approximately 94% of which are singletons, and approximately 0.58% rests with the top ten. CDR1 is SGHTA and CDR2 is FQGTGA in the germline V gene. CDR3 length: 16 residues. J gave up 5 bases and V 5 bases, and 7 bases lay outside the gene matches. The sample in question was peripheral blood, obtained in the third trimester of pregnancy. The chain uses TRBV7-3 and TRBJ1-6; TRBD1 agrees at 9 bases. The receptor was isolated from a female donor with multiple sclerosis, enrolled in a pregnancy study. The CDR3 protein is CASSLLGTGNNSPLHF. The DNA for the CDR3 is TGTGCCAGCAGCCTGCTTGGGACAGGGAATAATTCACCCCTCCACTTT. The full variable domain, completed using reference TRBV7-3 and TRBJ1-6, is GAGVSQTPSNKVTEKGKYVELRCDPISGHTALYWYRQSLGQGPEFLIYFQGTGAADDSGLPNDRFFAVRPEGSVSTLKIQRTERGDSAVYLCASSLLGTGNNSPLHFGNGTRLTVT.